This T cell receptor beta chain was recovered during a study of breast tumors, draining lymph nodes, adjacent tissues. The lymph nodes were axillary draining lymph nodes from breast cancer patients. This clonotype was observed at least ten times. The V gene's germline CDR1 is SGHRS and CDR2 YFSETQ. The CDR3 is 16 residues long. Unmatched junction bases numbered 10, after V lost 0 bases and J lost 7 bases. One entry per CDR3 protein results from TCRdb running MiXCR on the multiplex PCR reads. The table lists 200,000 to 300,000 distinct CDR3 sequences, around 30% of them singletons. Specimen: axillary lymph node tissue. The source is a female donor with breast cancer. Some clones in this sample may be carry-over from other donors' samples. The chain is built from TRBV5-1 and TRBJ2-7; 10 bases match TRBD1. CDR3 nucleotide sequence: TGCGCCAGCAGCTTGGAACGGGACAGGGGACCGAGTGAGCAGTACTTC. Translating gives CASSLERDRGPSEQYF.